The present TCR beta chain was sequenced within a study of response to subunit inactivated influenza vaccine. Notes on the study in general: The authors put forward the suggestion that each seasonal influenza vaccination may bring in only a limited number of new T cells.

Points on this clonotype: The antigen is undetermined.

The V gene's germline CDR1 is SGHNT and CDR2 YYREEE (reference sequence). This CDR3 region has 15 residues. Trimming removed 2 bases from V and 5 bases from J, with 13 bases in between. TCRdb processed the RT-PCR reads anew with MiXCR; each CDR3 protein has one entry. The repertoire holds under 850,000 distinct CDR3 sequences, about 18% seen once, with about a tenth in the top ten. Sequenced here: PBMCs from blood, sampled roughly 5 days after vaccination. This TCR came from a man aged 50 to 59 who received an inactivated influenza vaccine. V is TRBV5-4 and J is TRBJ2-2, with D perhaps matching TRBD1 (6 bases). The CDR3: CASSFGTLGTGELFF. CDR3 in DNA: TGTGCCAGCAGCTTCGGGACATTGGGTACCGGGGAGCTGTTTTTT.